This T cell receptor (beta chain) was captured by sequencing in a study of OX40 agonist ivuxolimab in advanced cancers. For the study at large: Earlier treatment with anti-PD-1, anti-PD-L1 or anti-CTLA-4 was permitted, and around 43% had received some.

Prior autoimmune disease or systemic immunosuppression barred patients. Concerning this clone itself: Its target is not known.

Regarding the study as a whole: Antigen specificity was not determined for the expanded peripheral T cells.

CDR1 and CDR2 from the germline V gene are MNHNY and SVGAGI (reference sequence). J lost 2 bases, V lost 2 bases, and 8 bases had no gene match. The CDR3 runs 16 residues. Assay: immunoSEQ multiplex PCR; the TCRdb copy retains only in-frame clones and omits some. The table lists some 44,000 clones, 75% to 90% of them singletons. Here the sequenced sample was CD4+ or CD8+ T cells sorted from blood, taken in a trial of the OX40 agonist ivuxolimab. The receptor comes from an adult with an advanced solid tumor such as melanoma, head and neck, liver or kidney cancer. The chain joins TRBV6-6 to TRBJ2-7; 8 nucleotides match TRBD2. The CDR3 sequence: CASSYDGRDFTYEQYF. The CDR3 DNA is TGTGCCAGCAGTTACGACGGGAGGGATTTTACCTACGAGCAGTACTTC.